These 8 T cell receptor beta chains originate from one sample sequenced in a study of OX40 agonist ivuxolimab in advanced cancers. This table comes from immunoSEQ multiplex PCR, and its TCRdb copy is limited to in-frame clones, with some not included. The sample comprises 85,000 to 100,000 clones, roughly nine tenths of which are singletons, and around 0.33% rests with the top ten. The material sequenced was CD4+ or CD8+ T cells sorted from blood, taken in a trial of the OX40 agonist ivuxolimab. Receptor source: an adult with an advanced solid tumor such as melanoma, head and neck, liver or kidney cancer.

This clone was counted a single time. CDR3 loop: CASSFLAQTGELFF. The DNA for the CDR3 is TGTGCCAGCAGCTTCCTGGCGCAAACCGGGGAGCTGTTTTTT. The chain links TRBV7-9 to TRBJ2-2; no clear D. CDR3 length equals 14 residues. Germline assignment: CDR1 SEHNR and CDR2 FQNEAQ (reference sequence). Trimming cost V 3 bases and J 5 bases, with 10 bases left between them.

The V call is TRBV28, the J call TRBJ2-2; a weak D match, TRBD2 (6 bases). V was pared by 10 bases and J by 7 bases, with 10 bases between. The CDR3 totals 11 residues. Germline V gives CDR1 MDHEN, CDR2 SYDVKM. Here the CDR3 DNA reads TGTGCCACCGTGGGGGGCGGGGAGCTGTTTTTT. It specifies CATVGGGELFF.

The chain links TRBV2 to TRBJ1-1; the D is unclear. Trimming took off 0 bases at V and 11 bases at J, with 13 bases between the two ends. The CDR3 spans 13 residues. Germline V gives CDR1 SNHLY, CDR2 FYNNEI. The CDR3 region is CASSEAPGPPAFF. For the CDR3, the DNA is TGTGCCAGCAGTGAAGCTCCAGGTCCCCCGGCTTTCTTT. Together with reference TRBV2 and TRBJ1-1, the CDR3 gives the full variable domain: EPEVTQTPSHQVTQMGQEVILRCVPISNHLYFYWYRQILGQKVEFLVSFYNNEISEKSEIFDDQFSVERPDGSNFTLKIRSTKLEDSAMYFCASSEAPGPPAFFGQGTRLTVV.

This clone showed up just a few times. This chain connects TRBV10-3 to TRBJ2-3, with 10 nucleotides matching TRBD2. Germline CDR1 is ENHRY and CDR2 is SYGVKD. The CDR3 runs to 16 residues. V lost 3 bases and J lost 6; bases outside the gene matches: 9. The DNA for the CDR3 is TGTGCCATCAGTGACGCGCGGCTAGCGGGAGTGGATACGCAGTATTTT. Translating it yields CAISDARLAGVDTQYF.

The genes are TRBV21-1 and TRBJ2-1; no DNA check was done on the table's D call, TRBD1. TRBV21-1 is designated a pseudogene. This CDR3 comprises 17 residues. CDR3 amino acids: CASSTAQGSVRLNEQFF. As DNA, the CDR3 is TGTGCCAGCAGCACCGCACAGGGTTCGGTCCGACTCAATGAGCAGTTCTTC.

This clone has a single count. The chain carries TRBV5-1 and TRBJ2-7; possible D gene TRBD1, 6 bases. V shed 5 bases and J shed 6 bases, with 18 bases lying between them. The germline gives CDR1 SGHRS, CDR2 YFSETQ. The CDR3 has 14 residues. The CDR3 DNA reads TGCGCCAGCAGACTACAAGGGGGAGTGGGCGAGCAGTACTTC. Its protein product is CASRLQGGVGEQYF.

V and J are TRBV19 and TRBJ2-7; no definite D call. The CDR3 totals 13 residues. V lost 10 bases, J lost 7 bases, and 20 bases lay in between. Germline lookup yields CDR1 LNHDA and CDR2 SQIVND (reference sequence). CDR3 nucleotide sequence: TGTGCCACCTCACGACCTCGTACGCCAGAGCAGTACTTC. Amino acid sequence: CATSRPRTPEQYF. Supplemented by reference TRBV19 and TRBJ2-7, the full variable domain reads DGGITQSPKYLFRKEGQNVTLSCEQNLNHDAMYWYRQDPGQGLRLIYYSQIVNDFQKGDIAEGYSVSREKKESFPLTVTSAQKNPTAFYLCATSRPRTPEQYFGPGTRLTVT.

V usage is TRBV28 and J usage is TRBJ1-1; D is undetermined. CDR3 length: 14 residues. V was shortened by 6 bases and J by 1 base, with 12 bases between the two germline ends. CDR1 and CDR2 from the germline V gene are MDHEN and SYDVKM. Written as DNA, the CDR3 is TGTGCCAGCAGCTTAGCAGTGGGGAACACTGAAGCTTTCTTT. Amino acids: CASSLAVGNTEAFF.